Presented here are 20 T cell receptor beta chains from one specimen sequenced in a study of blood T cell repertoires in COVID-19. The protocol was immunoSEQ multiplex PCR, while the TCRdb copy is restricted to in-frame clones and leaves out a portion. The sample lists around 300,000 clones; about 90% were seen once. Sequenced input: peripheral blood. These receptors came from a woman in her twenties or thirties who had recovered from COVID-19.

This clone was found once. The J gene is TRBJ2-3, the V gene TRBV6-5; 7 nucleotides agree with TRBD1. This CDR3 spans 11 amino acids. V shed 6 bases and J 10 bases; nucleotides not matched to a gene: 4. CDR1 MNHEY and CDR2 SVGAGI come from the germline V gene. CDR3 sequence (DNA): TGTGCCAGCAGGACAGGGCTGGCGCAGTATTTT. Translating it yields CASRTGLAQYF.

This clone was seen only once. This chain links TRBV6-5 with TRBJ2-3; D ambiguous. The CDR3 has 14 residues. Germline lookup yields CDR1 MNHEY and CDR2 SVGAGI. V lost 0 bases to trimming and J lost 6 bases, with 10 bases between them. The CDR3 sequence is CASSYSPGPDTQYF. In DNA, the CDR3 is TGTGCCAGCAGTTACTCCCCAGGCCCGGATACGCAGTATTTT.

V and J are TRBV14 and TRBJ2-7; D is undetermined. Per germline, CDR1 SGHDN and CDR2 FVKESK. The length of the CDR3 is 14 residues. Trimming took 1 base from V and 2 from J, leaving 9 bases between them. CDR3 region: CASSQGPSPYEQYF. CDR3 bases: TGTGCCAGCAGCCAAGGCCCGAGTCCCTACGAGCAGTACTTC.

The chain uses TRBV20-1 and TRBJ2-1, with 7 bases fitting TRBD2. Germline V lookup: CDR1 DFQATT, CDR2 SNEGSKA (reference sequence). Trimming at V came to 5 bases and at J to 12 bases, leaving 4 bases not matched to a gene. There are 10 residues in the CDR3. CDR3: CSALSGAQFF. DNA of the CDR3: TGCAGTGCTCTCAGCGGGGCGCAGTTCTTC.

CDR3 protein: CASSVTGQGNPAFF. CDR3 coding DNA: TGTGCCAGCAGCGTAACCGGACAGGGGAATCCAGCTTTCTTT. The rearrangement joins TRBV9 to TRBJ1-1, with 9 nucleotides matching TRBD1. The ends lost 1 base at V and 10 bases at J; junction bases unmatched: 8. Germline loops: CDR1 SGDLS, CDR2 YYNGEE. The CDR3 has 14 amino acids.

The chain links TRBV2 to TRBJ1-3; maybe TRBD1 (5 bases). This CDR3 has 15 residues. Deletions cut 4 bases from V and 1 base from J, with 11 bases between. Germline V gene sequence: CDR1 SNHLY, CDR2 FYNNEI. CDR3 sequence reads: CASSGRGTSGNTIYF. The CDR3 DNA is TGTGCCAGCAGTGGGCGCGGGACGTCTGGAAACACCATATATTTT.

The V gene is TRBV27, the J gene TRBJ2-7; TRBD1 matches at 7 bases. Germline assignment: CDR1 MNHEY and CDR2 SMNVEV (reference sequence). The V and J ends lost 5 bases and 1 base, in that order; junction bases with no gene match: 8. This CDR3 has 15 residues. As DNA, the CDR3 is TGTGCCAGCAGTGCCCTGGACAGGCCATCCTACGAGCAGTACTTC. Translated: CASSALDRPSYEQYF.

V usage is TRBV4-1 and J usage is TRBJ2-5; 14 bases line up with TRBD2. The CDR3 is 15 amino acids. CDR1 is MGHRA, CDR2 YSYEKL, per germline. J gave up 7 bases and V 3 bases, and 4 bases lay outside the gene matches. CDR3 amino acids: CASSQGLAGAGTQYF. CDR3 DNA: TGCGCCAGCAGCCAGGGACTAGCGGGGGCGGGGACCCAGTACTTC.

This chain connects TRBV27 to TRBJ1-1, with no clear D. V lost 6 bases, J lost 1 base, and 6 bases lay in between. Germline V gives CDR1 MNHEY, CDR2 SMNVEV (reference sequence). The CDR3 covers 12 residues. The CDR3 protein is CASSGENTEAFF. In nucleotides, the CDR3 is TGTGCCAGCAGCGGGGAGAACACTGAAGCTTTCTTT.

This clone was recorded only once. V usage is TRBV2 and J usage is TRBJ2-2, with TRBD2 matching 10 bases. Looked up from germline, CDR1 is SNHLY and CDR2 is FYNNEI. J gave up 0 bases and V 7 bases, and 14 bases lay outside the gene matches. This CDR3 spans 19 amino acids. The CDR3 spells CASNTYVGTSVSNTGELFF. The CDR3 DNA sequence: TGTGCCAGCAATACATACGTCGGGACTAGCGTTTCGAACACCGGGGAGCTGTTTTTT.

The CDR3 DNA follows: TGTGCCAGCAGTTGGGGAAGGGGAAACTATGGCTACACCTTC. Encoded protein: CASSWGRGNYGYTF. The genes are TRBV27 and TRBJ1-2; the D gene is possibly TRBD1 (5 bases). Trimming removed 4 bases from V and 2 bases from J, with 11 bases in between. Germline assignment: CDR1 MNHEY and CDR2 SMNVEV (reference sequence). The CDR3 contains 14 residues.

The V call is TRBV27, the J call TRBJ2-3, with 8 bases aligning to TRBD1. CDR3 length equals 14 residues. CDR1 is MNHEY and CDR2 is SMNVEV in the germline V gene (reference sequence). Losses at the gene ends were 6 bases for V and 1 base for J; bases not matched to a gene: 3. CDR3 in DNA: TGTGCCAGCAGCTTACAGGGGGGCACAGATACGCAGTATTTT. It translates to CASSLQGGTDTQYF.

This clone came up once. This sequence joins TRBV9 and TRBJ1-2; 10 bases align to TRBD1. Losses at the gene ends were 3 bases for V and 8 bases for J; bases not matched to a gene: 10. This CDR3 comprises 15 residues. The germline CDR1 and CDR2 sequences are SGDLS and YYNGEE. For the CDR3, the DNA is TGTGCCAGCAGCGCCGGACAGGGGGTCCTCTGGGGCTACACCTTC. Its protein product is CASSAGQGVLWGYTF.

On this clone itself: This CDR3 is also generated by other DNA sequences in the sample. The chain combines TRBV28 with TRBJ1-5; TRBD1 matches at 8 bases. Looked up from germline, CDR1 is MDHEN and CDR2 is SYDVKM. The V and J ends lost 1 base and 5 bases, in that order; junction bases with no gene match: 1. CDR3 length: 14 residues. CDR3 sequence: CASSLSGQDQPQHF. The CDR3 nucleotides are TGTGCCAGCAGTTTATCGGGACAGGATCAGCCCCAGCATTTT. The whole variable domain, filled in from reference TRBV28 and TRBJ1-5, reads DVKVTQSSRYLVKRTGEKVFLECVQDMDHENMFWYRQDPGLGLRLIYFSYDVKMKEKGDIPEGYSVSREKKERFSLILESASTNQTSMYLCASSLSGQDQPQHFGDGTRLSIL.

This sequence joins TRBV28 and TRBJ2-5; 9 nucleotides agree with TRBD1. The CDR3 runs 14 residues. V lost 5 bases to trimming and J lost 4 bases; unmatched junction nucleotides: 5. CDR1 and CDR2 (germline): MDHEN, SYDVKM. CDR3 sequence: CASSLDRGVETQYF. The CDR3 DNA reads TGTGCCAGCAGTCTCGACAGGGGGGTAGAGACCCAGTACTTC.

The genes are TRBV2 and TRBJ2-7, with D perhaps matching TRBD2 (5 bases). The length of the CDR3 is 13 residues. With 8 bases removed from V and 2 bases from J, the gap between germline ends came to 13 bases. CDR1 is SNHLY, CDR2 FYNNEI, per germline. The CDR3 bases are TGTGCCAGCCAAGTACGACTAACCTACGAGCAGTACTTC. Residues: CASQVRLTYEQYF.

The DNA for the CDR3 is TGTGCCAGCAGCATCTACGAGCAGTACTTC. Protein product: CASSIYEQYF. The chain is built from TRBV12-3 or TRBV12-4 and TRBJ2-7; D unclear. V dropped 6 bases and J dropped 3 bases, with 3 bases sitting between them. The CDR3 loop spans 10 amino acids.

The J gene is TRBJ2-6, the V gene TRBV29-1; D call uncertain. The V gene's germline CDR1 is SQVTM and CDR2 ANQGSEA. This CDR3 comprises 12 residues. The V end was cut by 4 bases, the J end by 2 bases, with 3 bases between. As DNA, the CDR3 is TGCAGCGTTGTAACTGGGGCCAACGTCCTGACTTTC. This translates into CSVVTGANVLTF.

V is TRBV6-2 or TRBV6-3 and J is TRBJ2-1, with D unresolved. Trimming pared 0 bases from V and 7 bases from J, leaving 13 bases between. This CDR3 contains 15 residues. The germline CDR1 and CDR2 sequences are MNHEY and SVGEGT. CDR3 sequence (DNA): TGTGCCAGCAGTTACTCGAACAGTCCACCTAATGAGCAGTTCTTC. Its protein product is CASSYSNSPPNEQFF.

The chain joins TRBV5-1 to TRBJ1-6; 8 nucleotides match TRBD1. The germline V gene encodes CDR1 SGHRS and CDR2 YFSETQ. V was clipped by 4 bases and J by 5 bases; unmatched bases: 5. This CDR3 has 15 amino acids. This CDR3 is CASSPRDRNNSPLHF. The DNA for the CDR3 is TGCGCCAGCAGCCCACGGGACAGGAATAATTCACCCCTCCACTTT.